This T cell receptor beta chain came from a study of Ad26.COV2.S vaccination and SARS-CoV-2 variants. Background on the study: The donor participated in the COV1001 trial, in its Ad26.COV2.S arm. The vaccine Ad26.COV2.S was put into the muscle once, or twice with 56 days between.

Treatment specified: around 19 received Ad26.COV2.S at low or high dose, single or two shots; about 5 received placebo; per-sample allocation not given. Samples analyzed were those drawn on day 63 after the first vaccine or placebo injection. Within Boston, the person who donated was an adult of 18-55 years. The CDR3 sequence is 14 residues long. Germline CDR1 SGHVT, CDR2 SQSDAQ. Trimming removed 1 base from V and 6 bases from J, with 10 bases in between. Profiling relied on immunoSEQ multiplex PCR, and the TCRdb table lists in-frame clones only, not all of them. The repertoire holds roughly 350,000 clones, around nine tenths seen once, with about 10% in the top ten.

This TCR came from a person between 18 and 60 years old who received the Ad26.COV2.S COVID-19 vaccine or a placebo. The chain has TRBV7-4 and TRBJ1-5; D gene uncertain. The sample was peripheral blood, taken in a trial of Ad26.COV2.S vaccine versus placebo. DNA for the CDR3: TGTGCCAGCAGCTTAGAGAGGGATACTCAGCCCCAGCATTTT. Its translation: CASSLERDTQPQHF.